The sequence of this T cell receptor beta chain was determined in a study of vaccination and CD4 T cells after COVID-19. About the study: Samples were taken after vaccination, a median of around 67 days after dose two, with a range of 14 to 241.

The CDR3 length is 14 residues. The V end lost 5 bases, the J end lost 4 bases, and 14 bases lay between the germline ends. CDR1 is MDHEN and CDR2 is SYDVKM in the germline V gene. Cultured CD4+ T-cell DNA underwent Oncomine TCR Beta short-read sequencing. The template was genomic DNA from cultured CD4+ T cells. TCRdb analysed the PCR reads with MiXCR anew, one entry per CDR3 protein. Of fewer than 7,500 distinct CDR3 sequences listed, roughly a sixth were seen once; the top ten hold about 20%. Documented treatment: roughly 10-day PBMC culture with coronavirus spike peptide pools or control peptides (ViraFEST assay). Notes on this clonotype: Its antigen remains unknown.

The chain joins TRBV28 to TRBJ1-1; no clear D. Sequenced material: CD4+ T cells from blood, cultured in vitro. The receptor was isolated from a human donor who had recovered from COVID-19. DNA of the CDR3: TGTGCCAGCAGTGAAGGCGGGGTATCCACTGAAGCTTTCTTT. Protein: CASSEGGVSTEAFF. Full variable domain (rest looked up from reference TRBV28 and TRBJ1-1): DVKVTQSSRYLVKRTGEKVFLECVQDMDHENMFWYRQDPGLGLRLIYFSYDVKMKEKGDIPEGYSVSREKKERFSLILESASTNQTSMYLCASSEGGVSTEAFFGQGTRLTVV.